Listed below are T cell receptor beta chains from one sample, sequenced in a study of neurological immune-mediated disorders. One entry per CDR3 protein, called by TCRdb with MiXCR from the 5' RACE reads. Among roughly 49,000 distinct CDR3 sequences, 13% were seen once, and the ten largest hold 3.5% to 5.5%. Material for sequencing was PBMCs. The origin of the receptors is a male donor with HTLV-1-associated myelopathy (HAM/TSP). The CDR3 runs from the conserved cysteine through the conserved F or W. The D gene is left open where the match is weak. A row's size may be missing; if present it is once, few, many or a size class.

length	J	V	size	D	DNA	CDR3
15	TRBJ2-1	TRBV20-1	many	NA	TGCAGTGCTAGGGATGTAGTAGTGTCCTACAATGAGCAGTTCTTC	CSARDVVVSYNEQFF
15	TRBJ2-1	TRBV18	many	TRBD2	TGTGCCAGCTCACCCCCGGGGGGATCCTACAATGAGCAGTTCTTC	CASSPPGGSYNEQFF
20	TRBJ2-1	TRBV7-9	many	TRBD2	TGTGCCAGCAGCCGCGTTATCCAAGCGGGGGGCCAAAGCTCCTACAATGAGCAGTTCTTC	CASSRVIQAGGQSSYNEQFF
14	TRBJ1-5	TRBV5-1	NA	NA	TGCGCCAGCAGCTATGACCCCGGCAATCAGCCCCAGCATTTT	CASSYDPGNQPQHF
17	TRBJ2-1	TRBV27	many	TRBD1	TGTGCCAGCAGTTTGGGGTGGGGACAGAGCTCCTACAATGAGCAGTTCTTC	CASSLGWGQSSYNEQFF
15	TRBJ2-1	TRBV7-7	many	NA	TGTGCTAGCAGCTACCGGGCCTCAGGAGAGGATGAGCAGTTCTTC	CASSYRASGEDEQFF
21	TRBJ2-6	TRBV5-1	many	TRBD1	TGCGCCAGCAGCCCTCGATGGCAGGGGGCACTAATCGCTTCTGGGGCCAACGTCCTGACTTTC	CASSPRWQGALIASGANVLTF
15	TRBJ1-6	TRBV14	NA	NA	TGTGCCAGCAGCCGTGACACTAGCCGGCCGATTCCCCTCCACTTT	CASSRDTSRPIPLHF
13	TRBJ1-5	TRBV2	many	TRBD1	TGTGCCAGCAATGGACAGGGTTATCAGCCCCAGCATTTT	CASNGQGYQPQHF
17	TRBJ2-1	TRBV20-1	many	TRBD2	TGCAGTGCGCTCAACGTGGGGACTATAACAAACTACAATGAGCAGTTCTTC	CSALNVGTITNYNEQFF
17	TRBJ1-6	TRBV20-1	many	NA	TGCAGTGTTGGGGAAGTGGCAGGAGGCTCCTATAATTCACCCCTCCACTTT	CSVGEVAGGSYNSPLHF
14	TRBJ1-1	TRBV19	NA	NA	TGTGCCACCCAAACCTCATCGGGTAGCACTGAAGCTTTCTTT	CATQTSSGSTEAFF
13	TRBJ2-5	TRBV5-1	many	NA	TGCGCCAGCTCTAGAAGTGGCCAAGAGACCCAGTACTTC	CASSRSGQETQYF
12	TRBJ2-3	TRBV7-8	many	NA	TGTGCCAGCAGCACAAACAGGAATACGCAGTATTTT	CASSTNRNTQYF
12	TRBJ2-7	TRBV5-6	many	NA	TGTGCCAGCAGCTTGTACAGCTACGAGCAGTACTTC	CASSLYSYEQYF
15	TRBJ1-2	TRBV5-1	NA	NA	TGCTCCAGCAGCTTGGCCGACAGCAGTCCCGATGGCTACACCTTC	CSSSLADSSPDGYTF